This entry features one T cell receptor beta chain sequence. The record originates from a study of cytomegalovirus exposure and HLA in healthy donors. The study ran its PCR with 60 Vbeta and 13 Jbeta primers. Clones were read by immunoSEQ multiplex PCR, and TCRdb kept only the in-frame ones, dropping some. The repertoire holds roughly 90,000 clones, roughly four fifths seen once, with around 4.3% in the top ten. From germline, CDR1 is MNHNS and CDR2 SASEGT. Trimming removed 7 bases from V and 4 bases from J, with 8 bases in between. CDR3 length: 12 amino acids. This clonotype was sampled from a woman in her thirties or forties in good health and CMV-seropositive. The chain links TRBV6-1 to TRBJ1-5; D perhaps matches TRBD1 (5 bases). Material for sequencing was PBMCs. Written as DNA, the CDR3 is TGTGCCAGCAAAGGGGAAAATCAGCCCCAGCATTTT. Its protein product is CASKGENQPQHF.